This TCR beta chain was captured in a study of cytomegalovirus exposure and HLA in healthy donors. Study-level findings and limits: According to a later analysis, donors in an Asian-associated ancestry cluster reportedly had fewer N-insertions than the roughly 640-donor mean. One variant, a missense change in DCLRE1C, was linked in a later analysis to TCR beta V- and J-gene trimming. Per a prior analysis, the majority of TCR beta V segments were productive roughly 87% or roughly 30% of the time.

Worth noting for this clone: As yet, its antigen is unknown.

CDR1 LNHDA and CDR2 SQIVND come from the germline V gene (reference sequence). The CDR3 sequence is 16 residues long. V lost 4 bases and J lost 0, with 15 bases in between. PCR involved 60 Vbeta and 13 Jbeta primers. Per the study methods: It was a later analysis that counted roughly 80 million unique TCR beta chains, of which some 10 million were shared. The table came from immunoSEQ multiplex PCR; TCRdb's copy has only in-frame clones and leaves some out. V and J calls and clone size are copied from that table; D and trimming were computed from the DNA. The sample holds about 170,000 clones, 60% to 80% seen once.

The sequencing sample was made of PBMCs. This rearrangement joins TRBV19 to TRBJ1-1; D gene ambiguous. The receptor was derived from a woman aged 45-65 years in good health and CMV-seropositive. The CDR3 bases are TGTGCCAGTAGTACCCGAACACTGGGCGTGAACACTGAAGCTTTCTTT. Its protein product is CASSTRTLGVNTEAFF.